One sample yielded the 15 T cell receptor beta chains listed below, sequenced in a study of beta chain features in type 1 diabetes. The entirety of the isolated RNA underwent reverse transcription, so expressed TCRB transcripts were sequenced. The table came from immunoSEQ multiplex PCR; TCRdb's copy has only in-frame clones and leaves some out. The repertoire holds some 170,000 clones, with around 63% as singletons. The study's findings and limits: TCRB CDR3s from Type 1 diabetes patients were moderately but significantly shorter in all four CD4+ subsets.

The antigens of these receptors remain unknown. The source material was naive CD4+ T cells from blood. Source of these receptors: a man aged 30-40 years with type 1 diabetes.

The sample holds a few counts of this clone. The CDR3 DNA is TGTGCCAGCACCAGGACTAGCGGCACTCAAGAGACCCAGTACTTC. Translating gives CASTRTSGTQETQYF. The chain uses TRBV25-1 and TRBJ2-5, with TRBD2 matching 10 bases. This CDR3 region has 15 residues. V was clipped by 7 bases and J by 2 bases; unmatched bases: 7. CDR1 MGHDK and CDR2 SYGVNS come from the germline V gene.

This chain links TRBV9 with TRBJ2-3; D call uncertain. The CDR3 is made up of 14 amino acids. From germline, CDR1 is SGDLS and CDR2 YYNGEE. Trimming left V 0 bases short and J 6 bases short, with 11 bases between. CDR3 protein: CASSVVAVSDTQYF. DNA for the CDR3: TGTGCCAGCAGCGTAGTGGCGGTTAGCGATACGCAGTATTTT.

The rearrangement joins TRBV30 to TRBJ1-1; D is unclear. The CDR3 loop spans 13 amino acids. Germline lookup yields CDR1 GTSNPN and CDR2 SVGIG (reference sequence). Trimming cost V 2 bases and J 4 bases, with 11 bases left between them. The CDR3 region is CAWSLAEVTEAFF. In DNA form, the CDR3 reads TGTGCCTGGAGTCTCGCCGAGGTCACTGAAGCTTTCTTT. Looking up the rest from reference TRBV30 and TRBJ1-1 gives the full variable domain: SQTIHQWPATLVQPVGSPLSLECTVEGTSNPNLYWYRQAAGRGLQLLFYSVGIGQISSEVPQNLSASRPQDRQFILSSKKLLLSDSGFYLCAWSLAEVTEAFFGQGTRLTVV.

The chain is built from TRBV25-1 and TRBJ2-5, with 11 nucleotides matching TRBD2. The CDR3 extends over 13 amino acids. V lost 9 bases to trimming and J lost 4 bases; unmatched junction nucleotides: 4. Looked up from germline, CDR1 is MGHDK and CDR2 is SYGVNS. The CDR3 DNA reads as TGTGCCAGTCATAGCGGGAGGGGAGAGACCCAGTACTTC. The encoded protein is CASHSGRGETQYF.

The genes are TRBV15 and TRBJ1-6, with D unresolved. Trimming pared 0 bases from V and 5 bases from J, leaving 8 bases between. The length of the CDR3 is 15 residues. Germline CDR1 LNHNV, CDR2 YYDKDF (reference sequence). The chain's CDR3 is CATSREAFDNSPLHF. For the CDR3, the DNA is TGTGCCACCAGCAGAGAGGCGTTTGATAATTCACCCCTCCACTTT.

The chain recombines TRBV20-1 with TRBJ2-5; D gene ambiguous. Germline CDR1 is DFQATT and CDR2 is SNEGSKA (reference sequence). The CDR3 is 11 residues long. The V end was cut by 7 bases, the J end by 1 base, with 7 bases between. In DNA, the CDR3 is TGCAGTGGAAGAACCCAAGAGACCCAGTACTTC. Encoded protein: CSGRTQETQYF.

V and J are TRBV29-1 and TRBJ2-7, with 8 bases lining up with TRBD1. Germline trimming cut 3 bases from V and 5 bases from J; bases unmatched to any gene: 6. Per germline, CDR1 SQVTM and CDR2 ANQGSEA. This CDR3 has 13 amino acids. The CDR3: CSVEQGAIHEQYF. The DNA of the CDR3 is TGCAGCGTTGAGCAGGGGGCGATCCACGAGCAGTACTTC.

The CDR3 nucleotides read TGTGCCAGCAGCTTAGAGAGTTACGAGCAGTACTTC. Its translation: CASSLESYEQYF. The chain combines TRBV11-2 with TRBJ2-7; D is unresolved. Germline V CDR1 and CDR2: SGHAT, FQNNGV. Trimming took off 0 bases at V and 4 bases at J, with 4 bases between the two ends. This CDR3 spans 12 amino acids. The whole variable domain, remainder taken from reference TRBV11-2 and TRBJ2-7, is EAGVAQSPRYKIIEKRQSVAFWCNPISGHATLYWYQQILGQGPKLLIQFQNNGVVDDSQLPKDRFSAERLKGVDSTLKIQPAKLEDSAVYLCASSLESYEQYFGPGTRLTVT.

The J gene is TRBJ2-7, the V gene TRBV29-1; possibly TRBD1 or TRBD2 for D (6 bases each). The CDR3 is made up of 15 amino acids. Trimming shortened V by 3 bases and J by 0 bases, and 15 bases separated the two germline ends. Germline CDR1 and CDR2: SQVTM and ANQGSEA. CDR3 nucleotides: TGCAGCGTTGATGGGGGGCAAGCAGGCTCCTACGAGCAGTACTTC. Amino acid sequence: CSVDGGQAGSYEQYF.

This clone appeared a single time. The chain recombines TRBV14 with TRBJ2-7, with D unresolved. The CDR3 totals 14 residues. With 4 bases removed from V and 3 bases from J, the gap between germline ends came to 13 bases. CDR1 is SGHDN, CDR2 FVKESK, per germline. The CDR3 loop reads CASSLPEAVYEQYF. In DNA form, the CDR3 reads TGTGCCAGCAGCCTCCCCGAGGCAGTCTACGAGCAGTACTTC. Combining the CDR3 with reference TRBV14 and TRBJ2-7 gives the whole variable domain EAGVTQFPSHSVIEKGQTVTLRCDPISGHDNLYWYRRVMGKEIKFLLHFVKESKQDESGMPNNRFLAERTGGTYSTLKVQPAELEDSGVYFCASSLPEAVYEQYFGPGTRLTVT.

CDR3: CASSVLGVSGNTIYF. In nucleotides, the CDR3 is TGTGCCAGCAGCGTACTCGGGGTGTCTGGAAACACCATATATTTT. The chain links TRBV9 to TRBJ1-3; D is uncertain. Looked up from germline, CDR1 is SGDLS and CDR2 is YYNGEE. V gave up 1 base and J gave up 1 base, with 9 bases separating them. The CDR3 covers 15 residues.

The J gene is TRBJ2-5, the V gene TRBV27; D is possibly TRBD1 (6 bases). Germline assignment: CDR1 MNHEY and CDR2 SMNVEV (reference sequence). Trimming left V 2 bases short and J 1 base short, with 14 bases between. This CDR3 contains 16 residues. The CDR3 DNA sequence: TGTGCCAGCAGTTTAACGCACAGGGCTATCCAAGAGACCCAGTACTTC. This translates into CASSLTHRAIQETQYF.

The CDR3 region is CASSEPFTDTQYF. For the CDR3, the DNA is TGTGCCAGCAGTGAACCATTCACAGATACGCAGTATTTT. This chain links TRBV25-1 with TRBJ2-3; D is unresolved. The V end lost 2 bases, the J end lost 2 bases, and 5 bases lay between the germline ends. The CDR3 is made up of 13 amino acids. In germline, CDR1 is MGHDK, CDR2 SYGVNS.

The rearrangement joins TRBV19 to TRBJ2-5; 7 positions agree with TRBD2. The CDR3 loop spans 14 amino acids. V shed 5 bases, J shed 1 base, and the junction held 4 bases outside the gene matches. Germline V gene data show CDR1 as LNHDA and CDR2 as SQIVND (reference sequence). This CDR3 reads CASSPGGGQETQYF. CDR3 bases: TGTGCCAGTAGTCCGGGCGGGGGCCAAGAGACCCAGTACTTC.

V and J are TRBV9 and TRBJ2-4; D gene uncertain. V lost 0 bases, J lost 3 bases, and 13 bases lay in between. CDR3 length: 16 residues. Looked up from germline, CDR1 is SGDLS and CDR2 is YYNGEE. The CDR3 nucleotides read TGTGCCAGCAGCGTAGAGACCCGAGATGGCAAAAACATTCAGTACTTC. It yields the protein CASSVETRDGKNIQYF.